Listed below are T cell receptor beta chains from one sample, sequenced in a study of blood T cell repertoires in COVID-19. The repertoire was sequenced with immunoSEQ multiplex PCR; TCRdb's copy has only in-frame clones and lacks some. The sample consists of 250,000 to 300,000 clones, 65% to 90% of them appearing once. The specimen was peripheral blood. These receptor sequences come from a woman between 65 and 79 years old with COVID-19, enrolled during active disease. Both conserved end residues are part of each CDR3. The order of the fields is clone size, V gene, J gene, D gene, CDR3 DNA, CDR3 protein. D genes are given only for firm matches. Clone size appears in some rows only: once, few, many, or a class for an expanded clone.

-	TRBV9	TRBJ1-2	-	TGTGCCAGCAGCTTACAGGGTCAAGATGGCTACACCTTC	CASSLQGQDGYTF
-	TRBV5-1	TRBJ1-2	-	TGCGCCAGCAGCTCCGGTGGGGACTTAAACTATGGCTACACCTTC	CASSSGGDLNYGYTF
-	TRBV6-5	TRBJ1-4	-	TGTGCCAGCAGACGGGGGGAAACAACTAATGAAAAACTGTTTTTT	CASRRGETTNEKLFF
-	TRBV11-2	TRBJ1-4	-	TGTGCCAGCAGCTCATTTCCTAAGAGAGAAAAACTGTTTTTT	CASSSFPKREKLFF
-	TRBV3-1/TRBV3-2	TRBJ2-7	TRBD2	TGTGCCAGCAGCCGACTAGCGGGGGGGCCCTACGAGCAGTACTTC	CASSRLAGGPYEQYF
-	TRBV5-1	TRBJ1-1	-	TGCGCCAGCAGCGCGCAGGGGAGTGACGGCGAAGCTTTCTTT	CASSAQGSDGEAFF
-	TRBV24-1	TRBJ2-5	-	TGTGCCACCAGTGATTTGCGTGGGGGGGAGACCCAGTACTTC	CATSDLRGGETQYF
-	TRBV4-1	TRBJ2-7	TRBD2	TGCGCCAGCAGCCAGTACCTAGCGGCTAGCTCCTACGAGCAGTACTTC	CASSQYLAASSYEQYF
-	TRBV27	TRBJ2-4	-	TGTGCCAGCAGTGCATCAGCCCGGGACTGGGGTTTGAGTAATCGTAAAAACATTCAGTACTTC	CASSASARDWGLSNRKNIQYF
few	TRBV2	TRBJ2-7	-	TGTGCCAGCAGTGACAGTCAGATGACCTACGAGCAGTACTTC	CASSDSQMTYEQYF
-	TRBV12-3/TRBV12-4	TRBJ1-5	-	TGTGCCAGCAGTTCCACAGTGAATCAGCCCCAGCATTTT	CASSSTVNQPQHF
-	TRBV29-1	TRBJ2-3	TRBD2	TGCAGCGTTTATAATAGCGGGGGGGCGACAGATACGCAGTATTTT	CSVYNSGGATDTQYF
-	TRBV9	TRBJ1-1	TRBD1	TGTGCCAGCAGCGTAGATAGGGGGCCGGGTGAAGCTTTCTTT	CASSVDRGPGEAFF
once	TRBV6-5	TRBJ1-4	TRBD1	TGTGCCAGCAGCAGGACAGGGGCTAATGAAAAACTGTTTTTT	CASSRTGANEKLFF
-	TRBV7-2	TRBJ2-2	-	TGTGCCAGCAGCTTAGGGACAAAAGGGCCCGGGGAGCTGTTTTTT	CASSLGTKGPGELFF
-	TRBV5-1	TRBJ2-7	TRBD2	TGCGCCAGCAGTAACCCCGAGCGGGGGCCTCGAAACGAGCAGTACTTC	CASSNPERGPRNEQYF
-	TRBV7-9	TRBJ1-1	-	TGTGCCAGCAGCTTATCAGCGCTGAACACTGAAGCTTTCTTT	CASSLSALNTEAFF
-	TRBV10-2	TRBJ1-1	TRBD1	TGCGCCAGCATTGCGACAGGGATGTATGAAGCTTTCTTT	CASIATGMYEAFF
-	TRBV27	TRBJ2-7	TRBD1	TGTGCCAGCAGTCCCGGGACAGGGTTCGAGCAGTACTTC	CASSPGTGFEQYF
-	TRBV11-3	TRBJ2-7	TRBD2	TGTGCCAGCAGCTTAGAGGGGCACCGGACTAGCGGCGTCAGCTCCTACGAGCAGTACTTC	CASSLEGHRTSGVSSYEQYF
-	TRBV12-2	TRBJ2-7	-	TGTGCAAGTCGCTTAGAGCTAGCGGGGGCCTTTTCCTACGAGCAGTACTTC	CASRLELAGAFSYEQYF
-	TRBV20-1	TRBJ1-1	-	TGCAGTGCTAGTTCGGGGGGCTCGAACACTGAAGCTTTCTTT	CSASSGGSNTEAFF
-	TRBV15	TRBJ1-2	TRBD1	TGTGCCACCAGCGAGGGGACAGAGTATGGCTACACCTTC	CATSEGTEYGYTF
-	TRBV4-1	TRBJ2-5	TRBD2	TGCGCCAGCAGCCAAGATCCGCAAGCTAGCGGGGGGGCCAGTCAAGAGACCCAGTACTTC	CASSQDPQASGGASQETQYF
-	TRBV5-1	TRBJ2-3	TRBD2	TGCGCCAGCAGCTTGGCCAGCCTAGCGGGCACAGATACGCAGTATTTT	CASSLASLAGTDTQYF
-	TRBV4-1	TRBJ2-1	-	TGCGCCAGCAGCCCCAGCTCCTACAATGAGCAGTTCTTC	CASSPSSYNEQFF
-	TRBV2	TRBJ2-1	TRBD2	TGTGCCAGCGGACCTCGGGGGGGCCGGTACAATGAGCAGTTCTTC	CASGPRGGRYNEQFF
once	TRBV5-4	TRBJ2-3	TRBD2	TGTGCCAGCAGCTCGGACCCCGGGACTACACACACAGATACGCAGTATTTT	CASSSDPGTTHTDTQYF
-	TRBV19	TRBJ1-6	-	TGTGCCAGTATGTCGGGAAGGACATCGCGGGGATCACCCCTCCACTTT	CASMSGRTSRGSPLHF
many	TRBV28	TRBJ2-5	-	TGTGCCAGCAGCCGGATACAGTACCAGTACTTC	CASSRIQYQYF
-	TRBV21-1	TRBJ2-7	-	TGTGCCAGCAGCGACCCTTCGGGGGGGACCCTCCACGAGCAGTACTTC	CASSDPSGGTLHEQYF
-	TRBV28	TRBJ2-1	-	TGTGCCAGCACCCTAGAGGACAGAAGCTCCTACAATGAGCAGTTCTTC	CASTLEDRSSYNEQFF
-	TRBV9	TRBJ2-1	TRBD2	TGTGCCAGCAGCCATAGCGGGGGGGCCGGGAATGAGCAGTTCTTC	CASSHSGGAGNEQFF
-	TRBV24-1	TRBJ2-1	TRBD1	TGTGCCACCAGTGCCCGGGACAGGGGGCGTTTGTTGAACAATGAGCAGTTCTTC	CATSARDRGRLLNNEQFF
once	TRBV24-1	TRBJ2-7	TRBD1	TGTGCCACCAGTGACACCCGGGCAGGGGGCTACGAGCAGTACTTC	CATSDTRAGGYEQYF
-	TRBV4-1	TRBJ2-1	-	TGCGCCAGCAGCCATTCAACACCGCATGAGCAGTTCTTC	CASSHSTPHEQFF
-	TRBV5-1	TRBJ1-4	TRBD1	TGCGCCAGCAGCTTGGAAGGGGGCAAGAGTGAAAAACTGTTTTTT	CASSLEGGKSEKLFF
-	TRBV3-1/TRBV3-2	TRBJ1-2	-	TGTGCCAGCAGCTCCAGGGTCGACTATGGCTACACCTTC	CASSSRVDYGYTF
-	TRBV27	TRBJ1-6	TRBD1	TGTGCCAGCAGTCCCGGACAGGGGAGCTCCTATAATTCACCCCTCCACTTT	CASSPGQGSSYNSPLHF
-	TRBV11-2	TRBJ1-6	-	TGTGCCAGCAGAAAATTTCCGGGTCCTTATAATTCACCCCTCCACTTT	CASRKFPGPYNSPLHF
-	TRBV7-9	TRBJ2-1	TRBD2	TGTGCCAGCAGCCCCGTAGCGGGGGGGCCTCTGGAGCAGTTCTTC	CASSPVAGGPLEQFF
-	TRBV6-6	TRBJ1-3	TRBD1	TGTGCCAGCAGTTTCACAGGGGGAACTGGAAACACCATATATTTT	CASSFTGGTGNTIYF
-	TRBV19	TRBJ2-3	TRBD2	TGTGCCAGTAGTGACAGCGGGGGGGCGGGCACAGATACGCAGTATTTT	CASSDSGGAGTDTQYF
-	TRBV3-1/TRBV3-2	TRBJ1-6	-	TGTGCCAGCAGCCAAGGGCAGGGAAATTCACCCCTCCACTTT	CASSQGQGNSPLHF
-	TRBV27	TRBJ2-3	-	TGTGCCAGCAGCTACAGCCTTAGCACAGATACGCAGTATTTT	CASSYSLSTDTQYF
-	TRBV6-2/TRBV6-3	TRBJ1-2	TRBD1	TGTGCCAGCAGTTTCGGGACAGGGGGCGGCTATGGCTACACCTTC	CASSFGTGGGYGYTF
-	TRBV3-1/TRBV3-2	TRBJ1-4	-	TGTGCCAGCAGCCCCCAGGTTCGAGAAAAACTGTTTTTT	CASSPQVREKLFF
-	TRBV28	TRBJ1-2	-	TGTGCCAGCAGTTTCCTAGAACGGACAGTCGATGGCTACACCTTC	CASSFLERTVDGYTF
-	TRBV7-9	TRBJ1-1	-	TGTGCCAGCAGCTTTAGCGGGGAGGACGCGAACACTGAAGCTTTCTTT	CASSFSGEDANTEAFF
-	TRBV19	TRBJ2-1	TRBD1	TGTGCCAGTAGTCCCGGACAGGGTTACGCTGAGCAGTTCTTC	CASSPGQGYAEQFF
-	TRBV18	TRBJ1-1	TRBD1	TGTGCCAGCTCACCCCGACAGGGTACGGGCACTGAAGCTTTCTTT	CASSPRQGTGTEAFF
-	TRBV29-1	TRBJ2-3	-	TGCAGCGTTGAAGATCTTCGGGGGACAGATACGCAGTATTTT	CSVEDLRGTDTQYF
once	TRBV27	TRBJ1-2	-	TGTGCCAGCAGTTTATCGTCGGGGGGAGGGGGCTACACCTTC	CASSLSSGGGGYTF
-	TRBV30	TRBJ2-5	TRBD2	TGTGCCTGGAGTGTAAAGGGAGGGTGGAAGACCCAGTACTTC	CAWSVKGGWKTQYF
-	TRBV12-3/TRBV12-4	TRBJ1-5	-	TGTGCCAGCAGTTCGGTTAGCAATCAGCCCCAGCATTTT	CASSSVSNQPQHF
-	TRBV30	TRBJ2-3	-	TGTGCCTGGAGTGGCGGAGGGACTAGCACAGATACGCAGTATTTT	CAWSGGGTSTDTQYF
-	TRBV25-1	TRBJ2-7	TRBD1	TGTGCCAGCAGTGAATATCTTTGGGGACAGACCTACGAGCAGTACTTC	CASSEYLWGQTYEQYF
-	TRBV2	TRBJ1-5	TRBD1	TGTGCCAGCAACCTTCAGGGGGTCGAATTCAATCAGCCCCAGCATTTT	CASNLQGVEFNQPQHF
-	TRBV7-2	TRBJ2-2	TRBD2	TGTGCCAGCACCCTGACTAGCCTCGGGGAGCTGTTTTTT	CASTLTSLGELFF
-	TRBV30	TRBJ2-7	TRBD2	TGTGCCTGGACTAGCGGGTTTACCTACGAGCAGTACTTC	CAWTSGFTYEQYF